Below are 17 T cell receptor beta chains sequenced from a single sample in a study of tumor-infiltrating lymphocytes in primary liver carcinoma. TCR beta cDNA was prepared out of 450 to 500 ng total RNA by means of a constant-region primer. Amplification in three nested multiplex PCR rounds with slightly modified ARM-PCR gave rise to TCR beta libraries. TRBV1-TRBV30 forward and Cbeta reverse primers drove the first two approximately 10-cycle rounds. MiXCR, applied by TCRdb to the multiplex PCR reads, yields one record per CDR3 protein. The sample lists some 190,000 distinct CDR3 sequences; 50% to 75% were seen once. Germline DNA was also extracted, and blood RNA derived from unsorted whole blood. The sequencing sample was made of peripheral blood. All receptors come from a man in his forties with primary liver carcinoma and hepatitis B virus infection.

For this clonotype: Sequence at one end of the junction differs from germline and may be a read error. This chain links TRBV11-2 with TRBJ2-7; TRBD1 aligns across 12 bases. This CDR3 has 16 residues. Germline V gene lookup returns CDR1 SGHAT and CDR2 FQNNGV. The CDR3 bases are TGTGCTAGCAGCTTATATGGGACAGGGGGCTTCTACGAGCAGTACTTC. This translates into CASSLYGTGGFYEQYF. The entire variable domain, with the rest obtained from reference TRBV11-2 and TRBJ2-7, is as follows: EAGVAQSPRYKIIEKRQSVAFWCNPISGHATLYWYQQILGQGPKLLIQFQNNGVVDDSQLPKDRFSAERLKGVDSTLKIQPAKLEDSAVYLCASSLYGTGGFYEQYFGPGTRLTVT.

The rearrangement links TRBV5-1 to TRBJ2-2, with 7 bases lining up with TRBD1. Germline CDR1 SGHRS, CDR2 YFSETQ. V was pared by 7 bases and J by 2 bases, with 5 bases of the junction left unmatched. The CDR3 totals 14 residues. CDR3 in amino acids: CASRDSLNTGELFF. The CDR3 bases are TGCGCCAGCCGGGACAGCCTCAACACCGGGGAGCTGTTTTTT.

This clonotype was observed many times. The rearrangement links TRBV6-5 to TRBJ2-1; 9 bases agree with TRBD1. CDR3 length equals 15 residues. CDR1 is MNHEY and CDR2 is SVGAGI in the germline V gene. Trimming removed 6 bases from V and 4 bases from J; junction bases left unmatched: 7. The CDR3 sequence is CASSSGTGRYNEQFF. For the CDR3, the DNA is TGTGCCAGCAGCTCCGGGACAGGGCGGTACAATGAGCAGTTCTTC.

J is TRBJ1-1 and V is TRBV6-1, with D perhaps matching TRBD1 (5 bases). With 6 bases removed from V and 5 bases from J, the gap between germline ends came to 13 bases. Germline CDR1 is MNHNS and CDR2 is SASEGT. This CDR3 region has 13 residues. The CDR3 bases are TGTGCCAGCAGCGACAGCCGGGGGACTGAAGCTTTCTTT. Translation gives CASSDSRGTEAFF.

The chain joins TRBV12-3 or TRBV12-4 to TRBJ2-3; D is possibly TRBD1 (5 bases). The CDR3 sequence is 18 residues long. The germline V and J ends were trimmed by 5 bases and 0 bases, with 21 bases remaining between them. The CDR3 loop reads CASSPSDTTQYSTDTQYF. CDR3 nucleotide sequence: TGTGCCAGCAGTCCGTCGGACACAACCCAATATAGCACAGATACGCAGTATTTT.

The chain carries TRBV25-1 and TRBJ2-7; TRBD1 or TRBD2 may be the D gene (6 bases each). Germline V gene sequence: CDR1 MGHDK, CDR2 SYGVNS. CDR3 size: 12 residues. Trimming shortened V by 3 bases and J by 6 bases, and 9 bases separated the two germline ends. In DNA form, the CDR3 reads TGTGCCAGCAGTGAGAAGGGGGGCGAGCAGTACTTC. This codes for CASSEKGGEQYF.

The chain employs TRBV6-2 or TRBV6-3 and TRBJ2-3, with D perhaps TRBD2 (6 bases). Germline CDR1 and CDR2: MNHEY and SVGEGT. V gave up 11 bases and J gave up 4 bases, with 22 bases separating them. The CDR3 extends over 15 amino acids. This CDR3 reads CAGNDRLDLPDTQYF. DNA for the CDR3: TGTGCCGGCAACGACCGACTAGACCTCCCAGATACGCAGTATTTT.

About this clonotype: A much larger clone is a single base away; this may be a read error. The chain uses TRBV29-1 and TRBJ2-1; 8 nucleotides align to TRBD1. Germline CDR1 SQVTM, CDR2 ANQGSEA. The CDR3 has 14 amino acids. CDR3 DNA: TGCAGCGGTCAGGGGGCGCGCTCCTACAGTGAGCAGTTCTTC. It is translated as CSGQGARSYSEQFF.

A word on this clonotype: A much more abundant neighbour one base away suggests this may be a read error. V is TRBV29-1 and J is TRBJ2-1; D ambiguous. CDR3 length: 13 residues. Germline loops: CDR1 SQVTM, CDR2 ANQGSEA. CDR3 sequence reads: CNFSEVGVNEQFF. DNA for the CDR3: TGCAACTTCAGTGAGGTGGGTGTCAATGAGCAGTTCTTC.

On this clonotype itself: A much larger clone lies one base from this, so it may be a read error. This chain links TRBV11-2 with TRBJ2-7, with D hard to call. The CDR3 is 11 residues long. CDR1 is SGHAT, CDR2 FQNNGV, per germline. CDR3 residues: CAGSSPIGQYF. The CDR3 region has the DNA TGTGCCGGCAGCTCCCCTATAGGGCAGTACTTC.

For this clonotype: The CDR3 does not close with the conserved phenylalanine or tryptophan, likely indicating a read error. The V gene is TRBV29-1, the J gene TRBJ2-7, with D unclear. This CDR3 has 12 residues. Germline lookup yields CDR1 SQVTM and CDR2 ANQGSEA. CDR3 sequence reads: CSVEDLAYEQYL. The CDR3, as DNA: TGCAGCGTCGAAGATCTTGCCTACGAGCAGTACCTC.

Many counts were recorded for this clonotype. This chain connects TRBV11-2 to TRBJ2-5, with D perhaps TRBD2 (6 bases). The CDR3 contains 12 residues. Germline CDR1 and CDR2: SGHAT and FQNNGV. V gave up 2 bases and J gave up 5 bases, with 6 bases separating them. The CDR3: CASSLLAETQYF. The CDR3 coding sequence is TGTGCCAGCAGCTTACTAGCGGAGACCCAGTACTTC. Combining the CDR3 with reference TRBV11-2 and TRBJ2-5 gives the whole variable domain EAGVAQSPRYKIIEKRQSVAFWCNPISGHATLYWYQQILGQGPKLLIQFQNNGVVDDSQLPKDRFSAERLKGVDSTLKIQPAKLEDSAVYLCASSLLAETQYFGPGTRLLVL.

This clonotype was seen a few times. V and J are TRBV5-4 and TRBJ2-5; D may be TRBD1 or TRBD2 (5 bases each). Germline V gives CDR1 SGHNT, CDR2 YYREEE (reference sequence). The CDR3 is 12 amino acids. The V gene lost 5 bases and the J gene lost 6 bases, with 11 bases spanning the gap. CDR3 loop: CASSSWGQTQYF. For the CDR3, the DNA is TGTGCCAGCAGTTCATGGGGACAGACCCAGTACTTC.

A remark on this clonotype: A junction end diverges from the germline sequence, so it may reflect a read error. The chain carries TRBV7-9 and TRBJ2-1; D is unclear. The CDR3 contains 13 residues. Germline values: CDR1 SEHNR, CDR2 FQNEAQ (reference sequence). This chain's CDR3 is CASSLAGGNEQIF. The CDR3 coding sequence is TGTGCCAGCAGCTTAGCGGGTGGGAATGAGCAGATCTTC.

J is TRBJ2-5 and V is TRBV6-2 or TRBV6-3; 9 nucleotides align to TRBD2. This CDR3 contains 16 residues. Germline lookup yields CDR1 MNHEY and CDR2 SVGEGT. The trim removed 5 bases at V and 5 bases at J, leaving 12 bases unmatched. The CDR3 bases are TGTGCCAGCAGTCCAACCTTAGCGGGAGTGGGGGAGACCCAGTACTTC. Its protein product is CASSPTLAGVGETQYF.

The V gene is TRBV10-3, the J gene TRBJ2-2; 8 positions agree with TRBD2. CDR1 and CDR2 from the germline V gene are ENHRY and SYGVKD. The junction had 0 bases not matched to a gene; V was cut back by 2 bases and J by 4 bases. The CDR3 totals 14 residues. CDR3 loop: CAISESGSTGELFF. In nucleotides, the CDR3 is TGTGCCATCAGTGAGAGCGGGAGCACCGGGGAGCTGTTTTTT.

Comments on this clonotype: A much larger clone differs from this one at a single base, so this may be a read error. The CDR3 coding sequence is TGCAGCGCTTTCAAATCTAGCGGGGAGCAGTTCTTC. It yields the protein CSAFKSSGEQFF. The chain links TRBV29-1 to TRBJ2-1; TRBD2 matches at 8 bases. The CDR3 sequence is 12 residues long. Germline loops: CDR1 SQVTM, CDR2 ANQGSEA. Trimming took 7 bases from V and 10 from J; bases not matched to a gene: 9.